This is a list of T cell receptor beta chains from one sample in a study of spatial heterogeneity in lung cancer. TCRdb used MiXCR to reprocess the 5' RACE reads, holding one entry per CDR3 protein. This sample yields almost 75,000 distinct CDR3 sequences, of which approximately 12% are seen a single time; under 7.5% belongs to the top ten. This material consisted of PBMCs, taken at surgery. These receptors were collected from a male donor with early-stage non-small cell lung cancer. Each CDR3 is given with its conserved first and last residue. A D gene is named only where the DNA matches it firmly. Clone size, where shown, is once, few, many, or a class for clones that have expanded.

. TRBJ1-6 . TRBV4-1 CASNYRDTYNSPLHF TGCGCCAGCAACTACAGGGATACCTATAATTCACCCCTCCACTTT
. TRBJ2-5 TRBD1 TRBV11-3 CASSPRTGEETQYF TGTGCCAGCAGCCCTAGGACAGGGGAAGAGACCCAGTACTTC
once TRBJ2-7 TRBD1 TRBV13 CASSPGTGGKQYF TGTGCCAGCAGCCCGGGGACAGGGGGGAAGCAGTACTTC
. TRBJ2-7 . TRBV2 CASIFRSSSYEQYF TGTGCCAGCATTTTCCGTAGTAGCTCCTACGAGCAGTACTTC
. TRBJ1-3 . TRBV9 CASSVAGHSGNTIYF TGTGCCAGCAGCGTAGCGGGGCACTCTGGAAACACCATATATTTT
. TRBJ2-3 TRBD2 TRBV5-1 CASSLGLAGVLSTDTQYF TGCGCCAGCAGCCTGGGACTAGCGGGAGTTTTGAGCACAGATACGCAGTATTTT
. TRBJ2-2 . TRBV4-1 CASSQDRGGISKFF TGCGCCAGCAGCCAAGATCGGGGAGGCATTAGCAAGTTTTTT
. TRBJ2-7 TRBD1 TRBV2 CASILDRASSYEQYF TGTGCCAGCATTCTGGACAGGGCGAGCTCCTACGAGCAGTACTTC
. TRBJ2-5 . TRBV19 CASSIDSAETQYF TGTGCCAGTAGTATCGATAGCGCGGAGACCCAGTACTTC
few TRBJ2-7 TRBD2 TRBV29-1 CSVAWGGTYEQYF TGCAGCGTCGCCTGGGGGGGAACCTACGAGCAGTACTTC
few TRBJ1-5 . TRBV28 CASSSPSENQPQHF TGTGCCAGCAGTTCGCCAAGCGAGAATCAGCCCCAGCATTTT
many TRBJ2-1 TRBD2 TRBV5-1 CASSIGTSSYNEQFF TGCGCCAGCAGCATCGGGACTAGCTCCTACAATGAGCAGTTCTTC
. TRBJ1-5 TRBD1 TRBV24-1 CATSEGQGANQPQHF TGTGCCACCAGTGAGGGACAGGGGGCGAATCAGCCCCAGCATTTT
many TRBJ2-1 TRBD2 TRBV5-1 CASSWAGTINEQFF TGCGCCAGCAGCTGGGCGGGGACTATCAATGAGCAGTTCTTC
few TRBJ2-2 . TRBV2 CASFYKQRNTGELFF TGTGCCAGCTTCTACAAACAGCGAAACACCGGGGAGCTGTTTTTT
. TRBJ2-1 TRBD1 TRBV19 CASADRGDNEQFF TGTGCCAGTGCGGACAGGGGAGATAATGAGCAGTTCTTC
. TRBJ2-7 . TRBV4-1 CASSRGTAGSYEQYF TGCGCCAGCAGCCGCGGGACAGCGGGATCCTACGAGCAGTACTTC
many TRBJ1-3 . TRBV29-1 CSIRESGNTIYF TGCAGCATCAGGGAGTCTGGAAACACCATATATTTT
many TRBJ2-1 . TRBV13 CASSSYFDNEQFF TGTGCCAGCAGCTCTTACTTCGATAATGAGCAGTTCTTC
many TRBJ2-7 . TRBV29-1 CSAALGTYEQYF TGCAGTGCGGCCCTAGGGACCTACGAGCAGTACTTC
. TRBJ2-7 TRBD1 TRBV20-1 CSARDRTRGPYEQYF TGCAGTGCTAGAGATAGAACTAGGGGGCCCTACGAGCAGTACTTC
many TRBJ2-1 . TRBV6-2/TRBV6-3 CASTTGGEYNEQFF TGTGCCAGCACCACCGGCGGGGAGTACAATGAGCAGTTCTTC
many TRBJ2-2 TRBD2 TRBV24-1 CATRREDTGELFF TGTGCCACCAGGCGGGAGGACACCGGGGAGCTGTTTTTT
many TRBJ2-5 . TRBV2 CASSEVRQLQETQYF TGTGCCAGCAGTGAAGTCAGACAACTTCAAGAGACCCAGTACTTC
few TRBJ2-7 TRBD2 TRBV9 CASTPAASGEQYF TGTGCCAGCACCCCTGCGGCTAGCGGCGAGCAGTACTTC
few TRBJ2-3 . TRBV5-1 CASSMGWPDTQYF TGCGCCAGCAGCATGGGTTGGCCAGATACGCAGTATTTT
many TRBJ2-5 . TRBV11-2 CASSWLGGAPQETQYF TGTGCCAGCAGCTGGCTAGGGGGGGCTCCACAAGAGACCCAGTACTTC
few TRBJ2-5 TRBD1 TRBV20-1 CSAWDSKETQYF TGCAGTGCCTGGGACAGCAAAGAGACCCAGTACTTC
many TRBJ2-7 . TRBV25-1 CATSRPTGRSYEQYF TGTGCCACCAGCCGCCCGACAGGGAGGTCTTACGAGCAGTACTTC
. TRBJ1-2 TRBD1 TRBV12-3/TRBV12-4 CATRGQSYGYTF TGTGCCACCCGGGGACAGTCCTATGGCTACACCTTC
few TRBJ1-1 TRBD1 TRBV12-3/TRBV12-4 CASRLTGRVEAFF TGTGCCAGCAGATTGACAGGGCGGGTTGAAGCTTTCTTT
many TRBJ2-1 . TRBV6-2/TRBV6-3 CASLYDFRSYNEQFF TGTGCCAGCCTGTACGACTTCAGATCCTACAATGAGCAGTTCTTC
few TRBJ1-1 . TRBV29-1 CSFQNGGRTEAFF TGCAGCTTCCAAAACGGGGGCCGCACTGAAGCTTTCTTT
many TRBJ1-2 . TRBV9 CASSGRGQPLSLHF TGTGCCAGCAGCGGACGGGGCCAGCCCCTTAGTCTCCATTTC
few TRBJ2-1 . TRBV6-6 CASSPSGGIGSYNEQFF TGTGCCAGCAGCCCCTCAGGGGGGATTGGGTCCTACAATGAGCAGTTCTTC
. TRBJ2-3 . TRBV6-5 CASSSRRGTDTQYF TGTGCCAGCAGTTCACGACGAGGCACAGATACGCAGTATTTT
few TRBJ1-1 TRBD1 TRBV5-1 CASSSLGQENTEAFF TGCGCCAGCAGCTCCTTGGGACAGGAGAACACTGAAGCTTTCTTT
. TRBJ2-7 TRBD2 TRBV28 CASSSPGGARSSYEQYF TGTGCCAGCAGTTCCCCGGGGGGGGCAAGGAGCTCCTACGAGCAGTACTTC
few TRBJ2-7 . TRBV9 CASSVAILGGPNEQYF TGTGCCAGCAGCGTAGCTATATTGGGAGGACCAAACGAGCAGTACTTC
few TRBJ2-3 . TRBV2 CASSEAIRSDTQYF TGTGCCAGCAGTGAAGCGATTCGCTCAGATACGCAGTATTTT
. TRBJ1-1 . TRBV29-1 CSVWGDSQGVAFF TGCAGCGTATGGGGAGACAGCCAGGGAGTAGCTTTCTTT
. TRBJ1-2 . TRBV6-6 CASSYGGSGYGYTF TGTGCCAGCAGTTATGGGGGAAGTGGCTATGGCTACACCTTC
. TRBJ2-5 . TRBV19 CASSIIGSFIQETQYF TGTGCCAGTAGTATTATTGGCAGTTTTATCCAAGAGACCCAGTACTTC
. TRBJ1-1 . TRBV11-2 CASSLYSLNTEAFF TGTGCCAGCAGCTTGTACAGTCTAAACACTGAAGCTTTCTTT
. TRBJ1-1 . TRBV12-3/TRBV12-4 CASSYTTGNTEAFF TGTGCCAGCAGTTACACGACAGGGAACACTGAAGCTTTCTTT
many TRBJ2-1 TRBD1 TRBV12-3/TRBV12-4 CASTPGTVRYNEQFF TGTGCCAGCACCCCGGGGACAGTCCGGTACAATGAGCAGTTCTTC
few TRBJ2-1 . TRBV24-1 CATSGAGERRYNEQFF TGTGCCACCAGTGGGGCAGGGGAGCGCCGGTACAATGAGCAGTTCTTC
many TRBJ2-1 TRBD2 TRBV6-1 CASSLLAGDDNEQFF TGTGCCAGCAGCCTATTAGCGGGGGACGACAATGAGCAGTTCTTC
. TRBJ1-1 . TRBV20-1 CSARSGYTEAFF TGCAGTGCTAGAAGTGGTTACACTGAAGCTTTCTTT